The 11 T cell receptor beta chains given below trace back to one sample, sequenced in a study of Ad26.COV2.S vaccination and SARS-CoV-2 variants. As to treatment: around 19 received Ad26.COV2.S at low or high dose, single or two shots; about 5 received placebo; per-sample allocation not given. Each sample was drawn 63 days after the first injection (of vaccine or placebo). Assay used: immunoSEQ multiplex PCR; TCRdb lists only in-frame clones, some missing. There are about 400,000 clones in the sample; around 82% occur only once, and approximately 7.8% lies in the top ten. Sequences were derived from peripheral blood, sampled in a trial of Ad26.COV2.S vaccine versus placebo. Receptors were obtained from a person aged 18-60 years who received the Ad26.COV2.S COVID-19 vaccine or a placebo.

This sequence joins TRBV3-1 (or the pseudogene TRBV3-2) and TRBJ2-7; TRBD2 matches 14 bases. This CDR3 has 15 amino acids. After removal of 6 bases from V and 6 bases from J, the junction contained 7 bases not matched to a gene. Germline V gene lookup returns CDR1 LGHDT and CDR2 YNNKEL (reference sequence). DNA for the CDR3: TGTGCCAGCAGTCGGACTAGCGGGAGGACGGGCGAGCAGTACTTC. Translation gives CASSRTSGRTGEQYF.

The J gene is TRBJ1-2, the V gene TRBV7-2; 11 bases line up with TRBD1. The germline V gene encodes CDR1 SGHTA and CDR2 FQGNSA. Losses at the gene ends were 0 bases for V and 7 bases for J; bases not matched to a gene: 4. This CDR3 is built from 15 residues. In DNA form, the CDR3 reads TGTGCCAGCAGCTTAGCGGGACAGGGGGTTGGTGGCTACACCTTC. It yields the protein CASSLAGQGVGGYTF.

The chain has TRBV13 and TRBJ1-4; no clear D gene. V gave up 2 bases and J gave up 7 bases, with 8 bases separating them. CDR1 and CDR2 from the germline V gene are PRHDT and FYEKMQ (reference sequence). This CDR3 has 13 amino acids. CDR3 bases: TGTGCCAGCAGCTTAAAGGGTCGTGAAAAACTGTTTTTT. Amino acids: CASSLKGREKLFF.

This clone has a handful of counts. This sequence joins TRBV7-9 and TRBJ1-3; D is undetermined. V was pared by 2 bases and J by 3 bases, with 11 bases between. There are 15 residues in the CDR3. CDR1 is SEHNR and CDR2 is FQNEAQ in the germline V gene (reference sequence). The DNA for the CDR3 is TGTGCCAGCAGCTTAAGGGCAGGCGTTGGAAACACCATATATTTT. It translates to CASSLRAGVGNTIYF.

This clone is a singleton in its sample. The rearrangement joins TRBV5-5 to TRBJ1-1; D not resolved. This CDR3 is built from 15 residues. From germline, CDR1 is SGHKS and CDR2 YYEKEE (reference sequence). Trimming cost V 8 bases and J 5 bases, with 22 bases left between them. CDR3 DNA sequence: TGTGCCAGTACCGCTTCGTGGCGGCCGAGGACTGAAGCTTTCTTT. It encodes CASTASWRPRTEAFF.

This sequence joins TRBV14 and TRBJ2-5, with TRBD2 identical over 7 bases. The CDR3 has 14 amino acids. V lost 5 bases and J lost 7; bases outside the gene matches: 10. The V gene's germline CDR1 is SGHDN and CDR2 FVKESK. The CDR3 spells CASSFRTRFGTQYF. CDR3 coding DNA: TGTGCCAGCAGCTTCAGGACTAGATTCGGGACCCAGTACTTC.

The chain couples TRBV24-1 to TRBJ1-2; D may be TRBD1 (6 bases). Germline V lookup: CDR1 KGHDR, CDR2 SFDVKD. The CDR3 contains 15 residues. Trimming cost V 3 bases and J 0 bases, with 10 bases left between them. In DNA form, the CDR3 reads TGTGCCACCAGTGATCCAGGGGAAGCTAACTATGGCTACACCTTC. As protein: CATSDPGEANYGYTF.

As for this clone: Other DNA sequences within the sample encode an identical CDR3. CDR3 DNA sequence: TGCGCCAGCAGCTTGGAGGGGGCAGAGACCCAGTACTTC. It yields the protein CASSLEGAETQYF. J is TRBJ2-5 and V is TRBV5-1; 7 nucleotides agree with TRBD1. The ends lost 0 bases at V and 4 bases at J; junction bases unmatched: 0. The germline V gene has CDR1 SGHRS and CDR2 YFSETQ. CDR3 size: 13 residues.

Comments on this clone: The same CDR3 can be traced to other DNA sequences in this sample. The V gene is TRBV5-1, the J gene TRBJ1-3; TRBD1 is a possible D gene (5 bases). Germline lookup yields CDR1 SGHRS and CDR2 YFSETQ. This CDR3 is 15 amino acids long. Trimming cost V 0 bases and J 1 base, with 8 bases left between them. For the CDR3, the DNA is TGCGCCAGCAGCTTGGTGGGGGGTTCTGGAAACACCATATATTTT. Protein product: CASSLVGGSGNTIYF.

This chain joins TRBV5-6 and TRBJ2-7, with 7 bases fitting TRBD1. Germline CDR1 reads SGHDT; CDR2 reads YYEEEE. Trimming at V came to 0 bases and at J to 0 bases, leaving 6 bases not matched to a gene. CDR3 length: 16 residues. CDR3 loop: CASSLEQGFFSYEQYF. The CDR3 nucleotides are TGTGCCAGCAGCTTGGAACAGGGGTTTTTCTCCTACGAGCAGTACTTC.

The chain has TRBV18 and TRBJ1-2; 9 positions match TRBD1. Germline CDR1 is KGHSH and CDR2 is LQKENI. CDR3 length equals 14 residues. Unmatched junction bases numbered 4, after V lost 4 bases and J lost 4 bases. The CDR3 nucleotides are TGTGCCAGCTCACGGGACAGGGAGACCTATGGCTACACCTTC. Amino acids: CASSRDRETYGYTF. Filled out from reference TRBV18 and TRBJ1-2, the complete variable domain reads NAGVMQNPRHLVRRRGQEARLRCSPMKGHSHVYWYRQLPEEGLKFMVYLQKENIIDESGMPKERFSAEFPKEGPSILRIQQVVRGDSAAYFCASSRDRETYGYTFGSGTRLTVV.